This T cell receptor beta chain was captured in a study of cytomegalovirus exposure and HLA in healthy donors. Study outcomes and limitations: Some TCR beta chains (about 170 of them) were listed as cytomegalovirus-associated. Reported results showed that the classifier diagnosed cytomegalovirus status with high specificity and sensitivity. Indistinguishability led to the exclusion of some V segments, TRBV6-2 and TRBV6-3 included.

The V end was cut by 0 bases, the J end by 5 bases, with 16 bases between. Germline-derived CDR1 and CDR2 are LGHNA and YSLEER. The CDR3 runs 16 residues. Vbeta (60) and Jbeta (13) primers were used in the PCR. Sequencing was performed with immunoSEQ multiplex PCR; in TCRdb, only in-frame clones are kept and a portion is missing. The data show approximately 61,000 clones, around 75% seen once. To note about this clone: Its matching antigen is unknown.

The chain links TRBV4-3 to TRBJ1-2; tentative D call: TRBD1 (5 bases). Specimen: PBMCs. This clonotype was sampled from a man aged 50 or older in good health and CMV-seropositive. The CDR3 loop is CASSQDPGVGFYGYTF. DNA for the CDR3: TGCGCCAGCAGCCAAGACCCGGGGGTGGGATTTTATGGCTACACCTTC.